This T cell receptor (beta chain) was obtained from a study of blood T cell repertoires in COVID-19. About the research overall: Donors in the United States, Italy and Spain gave samples during acute or convalescent COVID-19. Sample material is recorded as cDNA or gDNA derived from T cells, B-cell-depleted T cells, or PBMCs.

This CDR3 is 13 amino acids long. Trimming cost V 3 bases and J 4 bases, with 9 bases left between them. The germline gives CDR1 MNHNS, CDR2 SASEGT. Original data processing: Nucleated cell counts were estimated from reference gene primer amplification. Profiling relied on immunoSEQ multiplex PCR, and the TCRdb table lists in-frame clones only, not all of them. V and J calls and clone size come straight from that table; D and trimming were deduced from the DNA. The data contain about 110,000 clones, roughly 80% of them singletons. The V call is TRBV6-1, the J call TRBJ1-2; D is unresolved. The receptor was isolated from a woman aged 55-69 years with acute or convalescent COVID-19. The sequenced material came from peripheral blood. The CDR3 sequence is CASSESGRYGYTF. As DNA, the CDR3 is TGTGCCAGCAGTGAGAGCGGTCGCTATGGCTACACCTTC.